These 17 T cell receptor beta chains were sequenced from one sample in a study of beta chain features in type 1 diabetes. Points from the study as a whole: TCRB CDR3s from Type 1 diabetes patients were moderately but significantly shorter in all four CD4+ subsets.

Which antigens these TCRs recognize remains unknown. Of the isolated RNA, all was reverse transcribed, and so the sequenced material was expressed TCRB transcripts. Assay: immunoSEQ multiplex PCR; the TCRdb copy retains only in-frame clones and omits some. This table holds over 600,000 clones, approximately 13% found once. Sequenced sample: naive CD4+ T cells from blood. The receptor set was obtained from a man aged 25 to 45 with type 1 diabetes.

This clone occurred a few times. CDR3 coding DNA: TGTGCCAGCAGCTTGCTAGCGGGGGCCACCACCCACGCCAAAAACATTCAGTACTTC. As protein: CASSLLAGATTHAKNIQYF. The chain uses TRBV11-2 and TRBJ2-4; 10 bases are shared with TRBD2. The CDR3 is made up of 19 amino acids. V trimming: 3 bases; J trimming: 1 base; junction bases outside the gene matches: 12. Germline V gene data show CDR1 as SGHAT and CDR2 as FQNNGV.

The chain is built from TRBV29-1 and TRBJ2-2; the match to TRBD1 covers 12 bases. Germline V CDR1 and CDR2: SQVTM, ANQGSEA. V shed 4 bases and J 5 bases; nucleotides not matched to a gene: 8. The CDR3 has 16 amino acids. The CDR3 DNA sequence: TGCAGCGTTGTACACGGGACAGGGGGCCGGACCGGGGAGCTGTTTTTT. Encoded protein: CSVVHGTGGRTGELFF.

A few counts support this clone. The rearrangement uses TRBV6-6 and TRBJ2-5; D perhaps matches TRBD1 (5 bases). Germline CDR1 reads MNHNY; CDR2 reads SVGAGI (reference sequence). CDR3 size: 13 residues. Trimming cost V 2 bases and J 5 bases, with 9 bases left between them. This CDR3 is CASSYVGRETQYF. The CDR3 region has the DNA TGTGCCAGCAGTTACGTGGGGCGGGAGACCCAGTACTTC.

This clone was observed a handful of times. The chain employs TRBV6-6 and TRBJ2-7, with D possibly matching TRBD1 (6 bases). CDR1 and CDR2 (germline): MNHNY, SVGAGI (reference sequence). This CDR3 is built from 16 residues. The V end was cut by 0 bases, the J end by 6 bases, with 18 bases between. The DNA for the CDR3 is TGTGCCAGCAGTTACTCGAATACAGGGAACCCCCTCGAGCAGTACTTC. It codes for CASSYSNTGNPLEQYF.

This clone was observed a few times. The rearrangement uses TRBV6-5 and TRBJ2-3; D is undetermined. CDR3 length: 11 amino acids. Between the trimmed V and J ends, which lost 6 bases and 1 base, there was a span of 2 bases. CDR1 MNHEY and CDR2 SVGAGI come from the germline V gene. The CDR3 bases are TGTGCCAGCAGGGGCACAGATACGCAGTATTTT. Its protein is CASRGTDTQYF.

V gene TRBV6-1 combines with J gene TRBJ1-1; D gene ambiguous. The CDR3 is 16 amino acids. CDR1 and CDR2 (germline): MNHNS, SASEGT. With 3 bases removed from V and 0 bases from J, the gap between germline ends came to 14 bases. The CDR3 here is CASSEEAFFLNTEAFF. DNA of the CDR3: TGTGCCAGCAGTGAGGAGGCCTTCTTTTTGAACACTGAAGCTTTCTTT.

J is TRBJ1-6 and V is TRBV7-2, with TRBD1 as a possible D gene (5 bases). The CDR3 consists of 16 residues. Trimming removed 0 bases at V and 9 bases at J, with 15 bases between. CDR1 and CDR2 from the germline V gene are SGHTA and FQGNSA. CDR3 bases: TGTGCCAGCAGCTTAGCGGCAGGGAGTCTTAGTTCACCCCTCCACTTT. Translated, it gives CASSLAAGSLSSPLHF.

This clone showed up just a few times. J is TRBJ2-1 and V is TRBV7-2; D ambiguous. V was clipped by 7 bases and J by 7 bases, with 14 bases between them. The CDR3 extends over 13 amino acids. The germline V gene has CDR1 SGHTA and CDR2 FQGNSA. The CDR3 loop is CASTSKAANEQFF. CDR3 DNA: TGTGCCAGCACCTCCAAGGCGGCTAATGAGCAGTTCTTC.

As for this clone: Relative to the germline gene, one junction end is altered; a read error may explain this. V and J are TRBV7-7 and TRBJ2-5, with 11 bases aligning to TRBD2. Looked up from germline, CDR1 is SSHAT and CDR2 is FNYEAQ (reference sequence). The CDR3 is made up of 16 amino acids. Here the CDR3 reads CASSFGLAGGSETQYF. Written as DNA, the CDR3 is TGTGCTAGCAGCTTTGGCCTAGCGGGGGGCTCGGAGACCCAGTACTTC.

For this clone: Distinct nucleotide sequences in the sample also encode this CDR3. J is TRBJ2-3 and V is TRBV30; D gene uncertain. Looked up from germline, CDR1 is GTSNPN and CDR2 is SVGIG (reference sequence). CDR3 length: 16 amino acids. The germline V and J ends were trimmed by 3 bases and 2 bases, with 18 bases remaining between them. The CDR3 spells CAWSMPGRLYTDTQYF. In DNA form, the CDR3 reads TGTGCCTGGAGCATGCCGGGCAGACTCTACACAGATACGCAGTATTTT.

This clone was seen a few times. The chain joins TRBV9 to TRBJ2-1, with 9 bases that match TRBD1. This CDR3 comprises 15 residues. V was pared by 4 bases and J by 5 bases, with 7 bases of the junction left unmatched. Per germline, CDR1 SGDLS and CDR2 YYNGEE. CDR3 sequence (DNA): TGTGCCAGCAGCTCCCGGGACAGGGTACACAATGAGCAGTTCTTC. Translating gives CASSSRDRVHNEQFF. Variable domain in full (rest from reference TRBV9 and TRBJ2-1): DSGVTQTPKHLITATGQRVTLRCSPRSGDLSVYWYQQSLDQGLQFLIQYYNGEERAKGNILERFSAQQFPDLHSELNLSSLELGDSALYFCASSSRDRVHNEQFFGPGTRLTVL.

The V call is TRBV12-5, the J call TRBJ1-5; 7 positions match TRBD1. The CDR3 sequence is 13 residues long. Germline CDR1 LGHNT, CDR2 FRNRAP. J was trimmed by 6 bases and V by 9 bases; bases with no gene match: 8. CDR3 sequence reads: CASDQGDAQPQHF. In nucleotides, the CDR3 is TGTGCTAGCGATCAGGGGGACGCTCAGCCCCAGCATTTT.

The chain recombines TRBV4-3 with TRBJ2-1; no firm D call. The CDR3 length is 15 residues. From germline, CDR1 is LGHNA and CDR2 YSLEER. Trimming left V 0 bases short and J 1 base short, with 7 bases between. DNA of the CDR3: TGCGCCAGCAGCCAAGATTCGGCTTCCTACAATGAGCAGTTCTTC. Its translation is CASSQDSASYNEQFF.

The rearrangement uses TRBV5-1 and TRBJ1-4; D uncertain. Germline values: CDR1 SGHRS, CDR2 YFSETQ. Between the trimmed V and J ends, which lost 2 bases and 6 bases, there was a span of 11 bases. The CDR3 has 14 residues. CDR3 protein: CASSFGGVDEKLFF. Written as DNA, the CDR3 is TGCGCCAGCAGCTTTGGAGGAGTGGATGAAAAACTGTTTTTT.

There are a few counts of this clone. The chain is built from TRBV14 and TRBJ2-5; 12 nucleotides align to TRBD2. CDR1 and CDR2 (germline): SGHDN, FVKESK. This CDR3 has 15 amino acids. Trimming at V came to 1 base and at J to 4 bases, leaving 1 base not matched to a gene. Here the CDR3 reads CASSQGLAGVETQYF. CDR3 coding DNA: TGTGCCAGCAGCCAAGGACTAGCGGGGGTAGAGACCCAGTACTTC.

This clone turned up a few times. The rearrangement uses TRBV30 and TRBJ1-5, with D unclear. This CDR3 contains 13 residues. Per germline, CDR1 GTSNPN and CDR2 SVGIG (reference sequence). V lost 2 bases and J lost 2, with 7 bases in between. CDR3 coding DNA: TGTGCCTGGAGTACAGATGGCAATCAGCCCCAGCATTTT. This encodes CAWSTDGNQPQHF.

The rearrangement joins TRBV25-1 to TRBJ1-2; no reliable D call. Germline CDR1 MGHDK, CDR2 SYGVNS. This CDR3 is built from 15 residues. With 1 base removed from V and 6 bases from J, the gap between germline ends came to 15 bases. The CDR3 region is CASSESQLIFDGYTF. The CDR3 DNA sequence: TGTGCCAGCAGTGAATCACAGCTGATCTTTGATGGCTACACCTTC.